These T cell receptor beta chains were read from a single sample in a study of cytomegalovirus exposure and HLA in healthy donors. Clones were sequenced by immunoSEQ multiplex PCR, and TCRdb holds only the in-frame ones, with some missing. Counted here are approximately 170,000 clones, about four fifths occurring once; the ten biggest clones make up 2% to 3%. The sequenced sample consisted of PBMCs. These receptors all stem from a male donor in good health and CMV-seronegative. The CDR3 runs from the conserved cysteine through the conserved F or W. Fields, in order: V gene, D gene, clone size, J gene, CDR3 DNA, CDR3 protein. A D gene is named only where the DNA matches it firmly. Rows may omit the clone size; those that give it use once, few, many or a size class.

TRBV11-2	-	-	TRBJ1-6	TGTGCCAGCAGCTTAGATGGGGGGGGCAGGTACTATAATTCACCCCTCCACTTT	CASSLDGGGRYYNSPLHF
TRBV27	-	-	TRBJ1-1	TGTGCCAGCAGTTTAGGTTTAACGGGTCCTGAAGCTTTCTTT	CASSLGLTGPEAFF
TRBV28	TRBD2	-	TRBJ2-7	TGTGCCAGCAGTTTAAGGACTAGCGGGAGGAGCGAGCAGTACTTC	CASSLRTSGRSEQYF
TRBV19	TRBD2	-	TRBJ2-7	TGTGCCAGTAGTCCCCGAGGACTAGCGGGAGCGTACGAGCAGTACTTC	CASSPRGLAGAYEQYF
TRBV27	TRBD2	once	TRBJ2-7	TGTGCCAGCAGTCCTTCGCCGGGACTAGCGGTTTACGAGCAGTACTTC	CASSPSPGLAVYEQYF
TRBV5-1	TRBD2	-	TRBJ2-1	TGCGCCAGCAGCCCTCGGGGGGGAGGACTAGCGGGAGTGAGGGGTCGCCATGAGCAGTTCTTC	CASSPRGGGLAGVRGRHEQFF
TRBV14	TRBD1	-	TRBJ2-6	TGTGCCAGCAGTCCCTGGACAGGGAACTCTGGGGCCAACGTCCTGACTTTC	CASSPWTGNSGANVLTF
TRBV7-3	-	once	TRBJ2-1	TGTGCCAGCAGCTTATGGGGGCCAGGGCGTGAGAATGAGCAGTTCTTC	CASSLWGPGRENEQFF
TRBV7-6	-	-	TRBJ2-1	TGTGCCAGCAGCCCTAGGCAGCTGTATGAGCAGTTCTTC	CASSPRQLYEQFF
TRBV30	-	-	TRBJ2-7	TGTGCCTGGAGTGACAGATTCTACGAGCAGTACTTC	CAWSDRFYEQYF
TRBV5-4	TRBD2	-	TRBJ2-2	TGTGCCAGCAGCTTTCAGGGAGGGGTAACCGGGGAGCTGTTTTTT	CASSFQGGVTGELFF
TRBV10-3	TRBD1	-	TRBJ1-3	TGTGCCATCAGTGGGACAGGGGGATATGGAAACACCATATATTTT	CAISGTGGYGNTIYF
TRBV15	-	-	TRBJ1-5	TGTGCCACCAGCAGAGATCAGGGTCAAAGCAATCAGCCCCAGCATTTT	CATSRDQGQSNQPQHF
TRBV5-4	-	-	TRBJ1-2	TGTGCCAGCAGCCCTGACACCCGGACTAGGAGGGATGGCTACACCTTC	CASSPDTRTRRDGYTF
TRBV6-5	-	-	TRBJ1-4	TGTGCCAGCAGTTCCACTGGGGCCGAGGACGAAAAACTGTTTTTT	CASSSTGAEDEKLFF
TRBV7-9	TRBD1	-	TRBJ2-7	TGTGCCAGCAGCTCGGGACAGGGGCTCCCCTACGAGCAGTACTTC	CASSSGQGLPYEQYF
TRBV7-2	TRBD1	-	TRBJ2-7	TGTGCCAGCAGCTCACCGGGACAGGATCGGGAGCAGTACTTC	CASSSPGQDREQYF
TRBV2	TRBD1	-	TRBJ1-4	TGTGCCAGCAGACAGGGGTCTAATGAAAAACTGTTTTTT	CASRQGSNEKLFF
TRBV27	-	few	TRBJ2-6	TGTGCCAGCAGTCGTAGCTCTGGGGCCAACGTCCTGACTTTC	CASSRSSGANVLTF
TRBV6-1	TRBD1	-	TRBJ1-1	TGTGCCAGCAGTGGATACAGGGGGAGGAACACTGAAGCTTTCTTT	CASSGYRGRNTEAFF
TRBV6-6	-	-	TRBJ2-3	TGTGCCAGCAGCCTGAACGGGAAAGACTCAGATACGCAGTATTTT	CASSLNGKDSDTQYF
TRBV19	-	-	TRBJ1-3	TGTGCCAGTAGGGACAGTTTCTCTGGAAACACCATATATTTT	CASRDSFSGNTIYF
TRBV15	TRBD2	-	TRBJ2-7	TGTGCCACCAGCAGAGAGGGAGGGACTGGGGTCTCCTACGAGCAGTACTTC	CATSREGGTGVSYEQYF
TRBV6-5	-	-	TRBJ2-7	TGTGCCAGCAGAAACTCCCCACCGCGCTACGAGCAGTACTTC	CASRNSPPRYEQYF
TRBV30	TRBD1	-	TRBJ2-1	TGTGCCTTGGACAGGTCCTACAATGAGCAGTTCTTC	CALDRSYNEQFF
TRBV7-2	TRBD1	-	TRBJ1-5	TGTGCCAGCAGCTTAGCGGGACAGATCAATCAGCCCCAGCATTTT	CASSLAGQINQPQHF
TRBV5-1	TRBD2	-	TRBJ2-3	TGCGCCAGCAGCATAACTAGCGGGAGTGCAGATACGCAGTATTTT	CASSITSGSADTQYF
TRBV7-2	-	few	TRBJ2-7	TGTGCCAGCAGCTCCCAGGGTAGAACCTACGAGCAGTACTTC	CASSSQGRTYEQYF
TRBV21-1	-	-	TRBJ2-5	TGTGCCAGCAAGGGACAACAAGAGACCCAGTACTTC	CASKGQQETQYF
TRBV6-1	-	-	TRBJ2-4	TGTGCCAGCAGTGAGACACCAGGGGGGGCCAAAAACATTCAGTACTTC	CASSETPGGAKNIQYF
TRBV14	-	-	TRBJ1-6	TGTGCCAGCAGCCAAGTTGGCCTCATTTCACCCCTCCACTTT	CASSQVGLISPLHF
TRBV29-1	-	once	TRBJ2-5	TGCAGCGTTGATTTGGCGGTGCAAGAGACCCAGTACTTC	CSVDLAVQETQYF
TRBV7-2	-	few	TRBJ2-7	TGTGCCAGCAGCTTACGATCCGTAGTTATGGAGCAGTACTTC	CASSLRSVVMEQYF
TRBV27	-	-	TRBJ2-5	TGTGCCAGCAGTCCGTCCCCCTCGGGACTCCAAGAGACCCAGTACTTC	CASSPSPSGLQETQYF
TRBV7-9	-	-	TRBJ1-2	TGTGCCAGCAGCTTAGGGGATGGGAGTTCGGGGGGCTACACCTTC	CASSLGDGSSGGYTF
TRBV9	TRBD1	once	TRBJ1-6	TGTGCCAGCAGCGTAGAGGGACAGGGGTATTCACCCCTCCACTTT	CASSVEGQGYSPLHF
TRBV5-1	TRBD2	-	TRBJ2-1	TGCGCCAGCGCCCTAGCGGTTGAGCAGTTCTTC	CASALAVEQFF
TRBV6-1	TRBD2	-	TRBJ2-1	TGTGCCAGCAGTGAAGTCACGGGGGGGCGTCATGAGCAGTTCTTC	CASSEVTGGRHEQFF
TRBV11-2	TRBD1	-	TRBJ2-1	TGTGCCAGCAGCTCGGACAGGGGCTACAATGAGCAGTTCTTC	CASSSDRGYNEQFF
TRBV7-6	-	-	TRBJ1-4	TGTGCCAGCAGCTTAGTTTCCGCGAAGAATGAAAAACTGTTTTTT	CASSLVSAKNEKLFF
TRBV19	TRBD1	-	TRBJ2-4	TGTGCCAGTAGATCGACAGGGGACGGCAACCGGGGATACTTC	CASRSTGDGNRGYF
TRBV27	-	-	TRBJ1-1	TGTGCCAGCAGTTTAAAAGGGGTGACTGAAGCTTTCTTT	CASSLKGVTEAFF
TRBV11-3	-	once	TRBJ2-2	TGTGCCAGCAGCTCGGCGCTCAGTCGGGACGGGGAGCTGTTTTTT	CASSSALSRDGELFF
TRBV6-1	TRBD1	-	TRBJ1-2	TGTGCCATCACAGGGGAGAATGGCTACACCTTC	CAITGENGYTF
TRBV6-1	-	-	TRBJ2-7	TGTGCCAGCAGCTTCGGGACATCTAGCGAGCAGTACTTC	CASSFGTSSEQYF
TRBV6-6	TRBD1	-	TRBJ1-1	TGTGCCAGCTTATTGGACAGGGCTGGAGCTGAAGCTTTCTTT	CASLLDRAGAEAFF
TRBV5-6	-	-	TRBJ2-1	TGTGCCAGCAGCCTCGGACGGGGAAACAATGAGCAGTTCTTC	CASSLGRGNNEQFF
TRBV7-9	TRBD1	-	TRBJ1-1	TGTGCCAGCAGCGAAGGACAGGGGGTTGAAGCTTTCTTT	CASSEGQGVEAFF
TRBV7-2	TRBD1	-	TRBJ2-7	TGTGCCAGCAGCTTAGGAAGCACAGGGGCCTACGAGCAGTACTTC	CASSLGSTGAYEQYF
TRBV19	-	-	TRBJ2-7	TGTGCCAGTAGTATAGCCCGGAGGTCCTACGAGCAGTACTTC	CASSIARRSYEQYF
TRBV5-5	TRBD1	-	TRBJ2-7	TGTGCCAGCAGCTTGGGGACAGGGATATACGAGCAGTACTTC	CASSLGTGIYEQYF
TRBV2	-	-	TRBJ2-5	TGTGCCAGCAGGACGCGGCAGGGGTCCCCAGAGACCCAGTACTTC	CASRTRQGSPETQYF
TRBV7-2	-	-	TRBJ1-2	TGTGCCAGCAGCTTAGACTTGGGGGCGGCTAGCTATGGCTACACCTTC	CASSLDLGAASYGYTF
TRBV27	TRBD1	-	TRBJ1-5	TGTGCCAGCAGTCTCTCCGGGACAGGGGCTTTGGGCAATCAGCCCCAGCATTTT	CASSLSGTGALGNQPQHF
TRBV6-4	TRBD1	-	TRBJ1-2	TGTGCCAGCAGCCTCGACAGGGGACTTAACTATGGCTACACCTTC	CASSLDRGLNYGYTF
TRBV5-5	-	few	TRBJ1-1	TGTGCCAGCAGCTTGGGAGGGAACACTGAAGCTTTCTTT	CASSLGGNTEAFF
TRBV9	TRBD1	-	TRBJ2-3	TGTGCCAGCAGCGTAATGGACAGGGGCGCAGATACGCAGTATTTT	CASSVMDRGADTQYF
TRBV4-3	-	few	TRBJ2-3	TGCGCCAGCAGCCAAGATTTCTCCCTACGCACAGATACGCAGTATTTT	CASSQDFSLRTDTQYF
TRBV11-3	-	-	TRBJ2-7	TGTGCCAGCAGCTGGAACCGGGACTCGGGGGAGCAGTACTTC	CASSWNRDSGEQYF